This T cell receptor (beta chain) was captured by sequencing in a study of T cell responses to AZD1222 COVID-19 vaccine. Overall study context: Second-dose intervals of approximately 4 or approximately 12 weeks were pooled.

Trimming removed 10 bases at V and 4 bases at J, with 7 bases between. The germline CDR1 and CDR2 sequences are LNHDA and SQIVND (reference sequence). The CDR3 has 10 amino acids. Study-level findings and limits: Repertoires were obtained solely post-peak T cell response. Baseline serology detected seropositivity in only five to seven AZD1222 recipients.

Sequencing was performed with immunoSEQ multiplex PCR; in TCRdb, only in-frame clones are kept and a portion is missing. The data show over 95,000 clones, 80% to 95% seen once. To note about this clone: The antigen remains undetermined.

This receptor was taken from an adult in good health. V usage is TRBV19 and J usage is TRBJ1-2; D is uncertain. The source material was peripheral blood, sampled on day 0 of AZD1222 vaccination. Written as DNA, the CDR3 is TGTGCCACCCGGGGCTATGGCTACACCTTC. Translated: CATRGYGYTF.